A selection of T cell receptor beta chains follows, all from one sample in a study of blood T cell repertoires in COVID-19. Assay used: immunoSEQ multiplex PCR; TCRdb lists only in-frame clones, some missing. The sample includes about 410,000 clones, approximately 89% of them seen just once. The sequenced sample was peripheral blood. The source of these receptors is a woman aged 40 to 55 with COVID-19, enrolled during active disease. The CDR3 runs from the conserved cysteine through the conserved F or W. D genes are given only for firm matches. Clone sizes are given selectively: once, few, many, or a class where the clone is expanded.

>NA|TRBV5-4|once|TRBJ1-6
TGTGCCAGCAGCTTGGTCGCAGGGGCGTACGGTTCACCCCTCCACTTT
CASSLVAGAYGSPLHF
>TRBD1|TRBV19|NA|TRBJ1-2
TGTGCCAGTAGTATCAGCGCGGGACAGGCTAACTATGGCTACACCTTC
CASSISAGQANYGYTF
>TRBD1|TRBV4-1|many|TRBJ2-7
TGCGCCAGCAGCGCAACCGGGACAGGGTACGAGCAGTACTTC
CASSATGTGYEQYF
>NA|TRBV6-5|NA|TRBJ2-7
TGTGCCAGCAGTTACTCTCCAGGGGTCTCCTACGAGCAGTACTTC
CASSYSPGVSYEQYF
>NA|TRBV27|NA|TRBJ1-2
TGTGCCAGCACTACGAAAAGCGGGGCCTATGGCTACACCTTC
CASTTKSGAYGYTF
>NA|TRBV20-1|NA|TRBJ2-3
TGCAGTGCTAGTGCCGGGGATACGCAGTATTTT
CSASAGDTQYF
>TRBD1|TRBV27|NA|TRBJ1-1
TGTGCCAGCAGTTTGTCCGGGACAGGGGCCCTCGGTGGTGAAGCTTTCTTT
CASSLSGTGALGGEAFF
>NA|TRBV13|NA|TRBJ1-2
TGTGCCAGCGTAAAATTAAAAGGGGGAAACTATGGCTACACCTTC
CASVKLKGGNYGYTF
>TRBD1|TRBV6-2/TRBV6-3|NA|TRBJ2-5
TGTGCCAGCAGTTACGGACAGGAGGAGGAGACCCAGTACTTC
CASSYGQEEETQYF
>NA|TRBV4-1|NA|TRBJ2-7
TGCGCCAGCAGCCAAGATAGTTTTACGAGCTACGAGCAGTACTTC
CASSQDSFTSYEQYF
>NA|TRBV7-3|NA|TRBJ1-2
TGTGCCAGCAGCTTAAGGCAGGGGAGTGATGGCTACACCTTC
CASSLRQGSDGYTF
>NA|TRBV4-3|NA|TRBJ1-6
TGCGCCAGCAGCCAAGACGCCAGTTCACCCCTCCACTTT
CASSQDASSPLHF
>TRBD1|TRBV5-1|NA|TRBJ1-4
TGCGCCAGCAGCTTGAAACAGGGGGCGGAGGAAAAACTGTTTTTT
CASSLKQGAEEKLFF
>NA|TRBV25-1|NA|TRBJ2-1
TGTGCCAGCGGCCGTTACAATGAGCAGTTCTTC
CASGRYNEQFF
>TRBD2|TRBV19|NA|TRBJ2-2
TGTGCCAGTAGTTTACTAGCGGGGGGGCCCTTGGGCACCGGGGAGCTGTTTTTT
CASSLLAGGPLGTGELFF
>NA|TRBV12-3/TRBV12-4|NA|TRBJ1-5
TGTGCCAGCAGTTTAGGGGGCAGGGGGCCCCAGCATTTT
CASSLGGRGPQHF
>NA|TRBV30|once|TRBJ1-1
TGTGCCTGGAGTCCTGGACAGCCAGAAGCTTTCTTT
CAWSPGQPEAFF
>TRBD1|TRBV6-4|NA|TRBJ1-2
TGTGCCAGCAGTGCTCCAGGGGGGATCAACTATGGCTACACCTTC
CASSAPGGINYGYTF
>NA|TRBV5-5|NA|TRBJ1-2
TGTGCCAGCAGCTTGGCCTCAACTGGACAGATTGCTAGAGGCTACACCTTC
CASSLASTGQIARGYTF
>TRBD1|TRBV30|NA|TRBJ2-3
TGTGCCCGCCGGACAGGACTCAGCACAGATACGCAGTATTTT
CARRTGLSTDTQYF
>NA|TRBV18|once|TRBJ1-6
TGTGCCAGCTCATCCCAATCGACAGCTAATTCACCCCTCCACTTT
CASSSQSTANSPLHF
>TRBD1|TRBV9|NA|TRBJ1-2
TGTGCCAGCAGCTCCGCAGCGGACAGGGCGAGGTATGGCTACACCTTC
CASSSAADRARYGYTF
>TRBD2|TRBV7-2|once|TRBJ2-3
TGTGCCAGCAGCTTAGGGGCAGCGGGGGGCGCATCAGATACGCAGTATTTT
CASSLGAAGGASDTQYF
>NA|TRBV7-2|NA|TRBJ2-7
TGTGCCAGCAGCTTAGCGATCGGCTACGAGCAGTACTTC
CASSLAIGYEQYF
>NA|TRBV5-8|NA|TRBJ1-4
TGTGCCAGCAGCGACCCTAGCGCAGATCCTAATGAAAAACTGTTTTTT
CASSDPSADPNEKLFF
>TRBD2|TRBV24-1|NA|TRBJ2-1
TGTGCCACCAGTGACACTAGCGGGGTAGACTACAATGAGCAGTTCTTC
CATSDTSGVDYNEQFF
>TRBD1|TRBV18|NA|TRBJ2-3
TGTGCCAGCTCACGTGACAGGGGGGCCCCAGATACGCAGTATTTT
CASSRDRGAPDTQYF
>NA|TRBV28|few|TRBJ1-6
TGTGCCAGCAGTTTATATACAGGCGTCCATTCACCCCTCCACTTT
CASSLYTGVHSPLHF
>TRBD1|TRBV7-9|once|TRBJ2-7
TGTGCCAGCAGCTTTGGACAGGCCCCCTACGAGCAGTACTTC
CASSFGQAPYEQYF
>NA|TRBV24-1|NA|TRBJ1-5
TGTGCCACCAGTGATATCGGTCAGCCCCAGCATTTT
CATSDIGQPQHF
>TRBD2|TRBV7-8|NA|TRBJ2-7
TGTGCCAGCAGCAAACTAGCGGGAGTGTCCTACGAGCAGTACTTC
CASSKLAGVSYEQYF
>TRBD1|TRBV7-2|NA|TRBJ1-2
TGTGCCAGCAGCGGCGCCGCGGACAGGGGCCATGGCTACACCTTC
CASSGAADRGHGYTF
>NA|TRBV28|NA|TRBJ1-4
TGTGCCAGCAGTTTATTTCAGGGCTTTGAAAAACTGTTTTTT
CASSLFQGFEKLFF
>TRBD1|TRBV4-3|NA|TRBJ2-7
TGCGCCAGCAGCCAAGTAGGGACAGGGGGATACGAGCAGTACTTC
CASSQVGTGGYEQYF
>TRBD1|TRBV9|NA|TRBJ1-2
TGTGCCAGCAGCGTAGTTGGACAGGGTGATGGCTACACCTTC
CASSVVGQGDGYTF
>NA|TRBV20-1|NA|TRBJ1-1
TGCAGTGCTGTTACAGGGTGGCAAGCTTTCTTT
CSAVTGWQAFF
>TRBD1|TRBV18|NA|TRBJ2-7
TGTGCCAGCCGACAGGGCTACGAGCAGTACTTC
CASRQGYEQYF
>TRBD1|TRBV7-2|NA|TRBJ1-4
TGTGCCAGCAGCTTGGGACAGGGCGAAAAACTGTTTTTT
CASSLGQGEKLFF
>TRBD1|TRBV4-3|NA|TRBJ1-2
TGCGCCAGCAGCCAAGAATGGACAGGTGTAGCTAACTATGGCTACACCTTC
CASSQEWTGVANYGYTF
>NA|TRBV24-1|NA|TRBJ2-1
TGTGCCACCAGTGAACCTCGCGGGACCAATGAGCAGTTCTTC
CATSEPRGTNEQFF
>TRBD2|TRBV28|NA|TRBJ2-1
TGTGCCAGCACAGAAGCGTCTAGCGGGGGGAATGAGCAGTTCTTC
CASTEASSGGNEQFF
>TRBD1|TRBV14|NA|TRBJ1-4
TGTGCCAGCAGCTACAGGGGAAATGAAAAACTGTTTTTT
CASSYRGNEKLFF